The table lists the clone carrying this T cell receptor (beta chain) with many counts. Its antigen is not known. This entry belongs to a study of T-cell reconstitution after alpha-beta-depleted transplantation in children. General study points: When one year had passed after transplant, most T-cell counts and diversity came from newly produced T cells. Several patients had high TCRbeta diversity at day 60; it came from surviving recipient T cells and thymic progenitors.

Germline CDR1 reads SGHTA; CDR2 reads FQGNSA. The CDR3 is 16 amino acids. Trimming removed 5 bases from V and 2 bases from J, with 13 bases in between. Using unique molecular identifiers, the investigators prepared the TCRbeta library. TCRdb reprocessed the PCR reads with MiXCR, giving one entry per CDR3 protein. The profile covers 200,000 to 250,000 distinct CDR3 sequences, with roughly 26% appearing a single time and less than 3.5% taken by the ten largest. Source: PBMCs, taken before TCRalphabeta/CD19-depleted stem cell transplant. This receptor was obtained from a girl aged 2 to 10 with Fanconi anemia, due to receive a stem cell transplant. The gene calls are TRBV7-2 and TRBJ1-6, with D perhaps matching TRBD1 (5 bases). CDR3 amino acids: CASSVYRSTYNSPLHF. In DNA, the CDR3 is TGTGCCAGCAGCGTGTACAGGAGCACCTATAATTCACCCCTCCACTTT.